This is a list of T cell receptor beta chains from one sample in a study of blood T cell repertoires in COVID-19. TCRdb's table, derived via immunoSEQ multiplex PCR, lists solely in-frame clones and lacks some. The data contain under 300,000 clones, approximately 80% of them singletons. The sample consisted of peripheral blood. These TCRs come from a woman in her forties who had recovered from COVID-19. Both conserved end residues are part of each CDR3. D genes are given only for firm matches. Rows give clone size only sometimes, using once, few, many, or a class for an expanded clone.

abundance: NA
v_gene: TRBV6-5
j_gene: TRBJ2-3
d_gene: NA
CDR3aa: CASSPSPFKDTQYF
CDR3nt: TGTGCCAGCAGCCCCTCCCCCTTTAAAGATACGCAGTATTTT

abundance: NA
v_gene: TRBV9
j_gene: TRBJ2-3
d_gene: TRBD1
CDR3aa: CASSAGDSLTDTQYF
CDR3nt: TGTGCCAGCAGCGCCGGGGACAGCCTCACAGATACGCAGTATTTT

abundance: NA
v_gene: TRBV11-1
j_gene: TRBJ2-3
d_gene: TRBD1
CDR3aa: CASSFGTGSDTQYF
CDR3nt: TGTGCCAGCAGCTTCGGGACAGGGTCAGATACGCAGTATTTT

abundance: NA
v_gene: TRBV7-9
j_gene: TRBJ2-7
d_gene: NA
CDR3aa: CASSSPEGGVSYEQYF
CDR3nt: TGTGCCAGCAGCTCACCTGAGGGGGGGGTCTCCTACGAGCAGTACTTC

abundance: NA
v_gene: TRBV14
j_gene: TRBJ1-1
d_gene: NA
CDR3aa: CASSQTQNTEAFF
CDR3nt: TGTGCCAGCAGCCAAACACAGAACACTGAAGCTTTCTTT

abundance: NA
v_gene: TRBV19
j_gene: TRBJ2-1
d_gene: NA
CDR3aa: CASSEAGPGQFF
CDR3nt: TGTGCCAGTAGTGAAGCGGGTCCAGGGCAGTTCTTC

abundance: NA
v_gene: TRBV11-2
j_gene: TRBJ2-3
d_gene: TRBD2
CDR3aa: CASSVGTSGNTDTQYF
CDR3nt: TGTGCCAGCAGCGTCGGGACTAGCGGAAACACAGATACGCAGTATTTT

abundance: NA
v_gene: TRBV18
j_gene: TRBJ2-3
d_gene: TRBD1
CDR3aa: CASSPRDRERDTQYF
CDR3nt: TGTGCCAGCTCCCCGCGGGACAGGGAGCGAGATACGCAGTATTTT

abundance: few
v_gene: TRBV7-2
j_gene: TRBJ2-4
d_gene: TRBD1
CDR3aa: CASSLTRDSVNIQYF
CDR3nt: TGTGCCAGCAGCCTAACCCGGGACAGTGTTAACATTCAGTACTTC

abundance: NA
v_gene: TRBV7-9
j_gene: TRBJ1-1
d_gene: NA
CDR3aa: CASSSQEGVNTEAFF
CDR3nt: TGTGCCAGCAGCTCCCAGGAGGGAGTGAACACTGAAGCTTTCTTT

abundance: NA
v_gene: TRBV3-1/TRBV3-2
j_gene: TRBJ1-1
d_gene: NA
CDR3aa: CASSQALNTEAFF
CDR3nt: TGTGCCAGCAGCCAAGCTTTGAACACTGAAGCTTTCTTT

abundance: once
v_gene: TRBV7-2
j_gene: TRBJ1-3
d_gene: TRBD1
CDR3aa: CASSSTGGLNTIYF
CDR3nt: TGTGCCAGCAGTTCGACAGGGGGCCTCAACACCATATATTTT

abundance: NA
v_gene: TRBV6-2/TRBV6-3
j_gene: TRBJ1-1
d_gene: TRBD1
CDR3aa: CASSTPRLAGGLVKTEAFF
CDR3nt: TGTGCCAGCAGTACGCCACGTTTGGCAGGGGGCTTAGTAAAAACTGAAGCTTTCTTT

abundance: NA
v_gene: TRBV4-2
j_gene: TRBJ2-7
d_gene: NA
CDR3aa: CASSRGEAPYEQYF
CDR3nt: TGTGCCAGCAGTCGAGGTGAGGCACCCTACGAGCAGTACTTC

abundance: once
v_gene: TRBV4-3
j_gene: TRBJ2-2
d_gene: TRBD1
CDR3aa: CASSHMGQGPPGELFF
CDR3nt: TGCGCCAGCAGCCATATGGGACAGGGTCCCCCCGGGGAGCTGTTTTTT

abundance: once
v_gene: TRBV3-1/TRBV3-2
j_gene: TRBJ2-3
d_gene: TRBD1
CDR3aa: CASRIDRGGTDTQYF
CDR3nt: TGTGCCAGCAGAATAGACAGGGGTGGCACAGATACGCAGTATTTT

abundance: NA
v_gene: TRBV15
j_gene: TRBJ2-7
d_gene: NA
CDR3aa: CATSTRGADSYEQYF
CDR3nt: TGTGCCACCAGCACACGCGGGGCCGACTCCTACGAGCAGTACTTC

abundance: few
v_gene: TRBV2
j_gene: TRBJ2-7
d_gene: NA
CDR3aa: CASSEPWTQMIAYEQYF
CDR3nt: TGTGCCAGCAGTGAACCCTGGACACAAATGATAGCCTACGAGCAGTACTTC

abundance: NA
v_gene: TRBV19
j_gene: TRBJ1-5
d_gene: NA
CDR3aa: CASSPGGDAWQPQHF
CDR3nt: TGTGCCAGTAGTCCTGGGGGGGACGCCTGGCAGCCCCAGCATTTT

abundance: NA
v_gene: TRBV5-1
j_gene: TRBJ2-2
d_gene: TRBD1
CDR3aa: CASSLRDRGYTGELFF
CDR3nt: TGCGCCAGCAGCTTGAGGGACAGGGGCTACACCGGGGAGCTGTTTTTT

abundance: once
v_gene: TRBV5-4
j_gene: TRBJ1-1
d_gene: NA
CDR3aa: CASSFGGRTEAFF
CDR3nt: TGTGCCAGCAGCTTCGGGGGGCGGACTGAAGCTTTCTTT

abundance: few
v_gene: TRBV18
j_gene: TRBJ1-1
d_gene: NA
CDR3aa: CASSPAGSTEAFF
CDR3nt: TGTGCCAGCTCACCCGCAGGTAGCACTGAAGCTTTCTTT

abundance: NA
v_gene: TRBV6-5
j_gene: TRBJ2-2
d_gene: NA
CDR3aa: CASSYYLIAGELFF
CDR3nt: TGTGCCAGCAGTTACTATCTTATTGCCGGGGAGCTGTTTTTT

abundance: NA
v_gene: TRBV28
j_gene: TRBJ2-5
d_gene: TRBD2
CDR3aa: CASSYGTSGGKETQYF
CDR3nt: TGTGCCAGCAGTTATGGGACTAGCGGGGGGAAAGAGACCCAGTACTTC

abundance: once
v_gene: TRBV3-1/TRBV3-2
j_gene: TRBJ1-3
d_gene: TRBD1
CDR3aa: CASSQAGGGNTIYF
CDR3nt: TGTGCCAGCAGCCAAGCAGGGGGCGGAAACACCATATATTTT

abundance: NA
v_gene: TRBV6-5
j_gene: TRBJ2-1
d_gene: TRBD2
CDR3aa: CASSPSGGFYNEQFF
CDR3nt: TGTGCCAGCAGTCCCAGCGGGGGGTTCTACAATGAGCAGTTCTTC

abundance: NA
v_gene: TRBV10-3
j_gene: TRBJ2-3
d_gene: NA
CDR3aa: CAISESRSTDTQYF
CDR3nt: TGTGCCATCAGTGAGAGCAGGAGCACAGATACGCAGTATTTT

abundance: NA
v_gene: TRBV14
j_gene: TRBJ2-5
d_gene: NA
CDR3aa: CASSQVSVFETQYF
CDR3nt: TGTGCCAGCAGCCAAGTGTCCGTTTTCGAGACCCAGTACTTC

abundance: NA
v_gene: TRBV29-1
j_gene: TRBJ2-7
d_gene: NA
CDR3aa: CSVVPGETYEQYF
CDR3nt: TGCAGCGTTGTTCCAGGGGAAACCTACGAGCAGTACTTC

abundance: NA
v_gene: TRBV19
j_gene: TRBJ1-1
d_gene: TRBD1
CDR3aa: CATAPGQGLYSEAFF
CDR3nt: TGTGCCACCGCCCCGGGACAGGGTCTCTATTCTGAAGCTTTCTTT

abundance: few
v_gene: TRBV19
j_gene: TRBJ1-6
d_gene: TRBD1
CDR3aa: CASTLTGGLRNSPLHF
CDR3nt: TGTGCCAGTACCCTGACAGGGGGCCTTCGTAATTCACCCCTCCACTTT

abundance: NA
v_gene: TRBV6-2/TRBV6-3
j_gene: TRBJ1-5
d_gene: NA
CDR3aa: CASSYQTYSNQPQHF
CDR3nt: TGTGCCAGCAGTTACCAAACTTATAGCAATCAGCCCCAGCATTTT

abundance: NA
v_gene: TRBV27
j_gene: TRBJ2-7
d_gene: TRBD2
CDR3aa: CASSTLAGSYEQYF
CDR3nt: TGTGCCAGCAGTACCCTAGCGGGCTCCTACGAGCAGTACTTC

abundance: NA
v_gene: TRBV11-2
j_gene: TRBJ2-7
d_gene: TRBD1
CDR3aa: CASSIQGNEQYF
CDR3nt: TGTGCCAGCAGTATACAGGGGAACGAGCAGTACTTC

abundance: few
v_gene: TRBV5-1
j_gene: TRBJ2-7
d_gene: TRBD1
CDR3aa: CASHWGQGGEQYF
CDR3nt: TGCGCCAGCCATTGGGGACAGGGAGGCGAGCAGTACTTC

abundance: NA
v_gene: TRBV6-6
j_gene: TRBJ1-3
d_gene: NA
CDR3aa: CASSLREHSGNTIYF
CDR3nt: TGTGCCAGCAGTCTCCGGGAGCACTCTGGAAACACCATATATTTT

abundance: NA
v_gene: TRBV19
j_gene: TRBJ2-3
d_gene: NA
CDR3aa: CASSIDSGTDTQYF
CDR3nt: TGTGCCAGTAGTATAGATTCGGGCACAGATACGCAGTATTTT

abundance: NA
v_gene: TRBV5-4
j_gene: TRBJ1-2
d_gene: NA
CDR3aa: CASSFDRSYGYTF
CDR3nt: TGTGCCAGCAGCTTTGACAGGTCGTATGGCTACACCTTC

abundance: NA
v_gene: TRBV30
j_gene: TRBJ1-1
d_gene: NA
CDR3aa: CAHTQGRYTEAFF
CDR3nt: TGTGCCCATACTCAGGGGCGGTACACTGAAGCTTTCTTT

abundance: NA
v_gene: TRBV19
j_gene: TRBJ1-5
d_gene: NA
CDR3aa: CASSIPYQPQHF
CDR3nt: TGTGCCAGTAGTATACCGTATCAGCCCCAGCATTTT

abundance: NA
v_gene: TRBV27
j_gene: TRBJ1-1
d_gene: NA
CDR3aa: CASSTWTGIKEAFF
CDR3nt: TGTGCCAGCAGCACCTGGACGGGAATTAAGGAAGCTTTCTTT

abundance: few
v_gene: TRBV6-5
j_gene: TRBJ1-2
d_gene: NA
CDR3aa: CASSYGQAYGYTF
CDR3nt: TGTGCCAGCAGTTACGGGCAGGCTTATGGCTACACCTTC

abundance: NA
v_gene: TRBV19
j_gene: TRBJ1-1
d_gene: NA
CDR3aa: CASRLRDTEAFF
CDR3nt: TGTGCCAGTAGATTGCGGGACACTGAAGCTTTCTTT

abundance: NA
v_gene: TRBV10-3
j_gene: TRBJ2-1
d_gene: NA
CDR3aa: CAIRASLGDEQFF
CDR3nt: TGTGCCATCAGGGCTAGCCTTGGCGATGAGCAGTTCTTC

abundance: NA
v_gene: TRBV28
j_gene: TRBJ2-2
d_gene: NA
CDR3aa: CASRDTNTGELFF
CDR3nt: TGTGCCAGCCGGGATACCAACACCGGGGAGCTGTTTTTT

abundance: few
v_gene: TRBV5-6
j_gene: TRBJ1-5
d_gene: NA
CDR3aa: CASSLVGGAQPQHF
CDR3nt: TGTGCCAGCAGCTTGGTTGGGGGGGCTCAGCCCCAGCATTTT

abundance: NA
v_gene: TRBV4-3
j_gene: TRBJ2-6
d_gene: TRBD1
CDR3aa: CASSHNTGAGANVLTF
CDR3nt: TGCGCCAGCAGCCATAATACAGGGGCTGGGGCCAACGTCCTGACTTTC

abundance: NA
v_gene: TRBV30
j_gene: TRBJ2-2
d_gene: NA
CDR3aa: CAWRQGNTGELFF
CDR3nt: TGTGCCTGGCGGCAGGGGAACACCGGGGAGCTGTTTTTT

abundance: once
v_gene: TRBV5-5
j_gene: TRBJ1-1
d_gene: NA
CDR3aa: CASSWGQNTEAFF
CDR3nt: TGTGCCAGCAGCTGGGGACAGAACACTGAAGCTTTCTTT